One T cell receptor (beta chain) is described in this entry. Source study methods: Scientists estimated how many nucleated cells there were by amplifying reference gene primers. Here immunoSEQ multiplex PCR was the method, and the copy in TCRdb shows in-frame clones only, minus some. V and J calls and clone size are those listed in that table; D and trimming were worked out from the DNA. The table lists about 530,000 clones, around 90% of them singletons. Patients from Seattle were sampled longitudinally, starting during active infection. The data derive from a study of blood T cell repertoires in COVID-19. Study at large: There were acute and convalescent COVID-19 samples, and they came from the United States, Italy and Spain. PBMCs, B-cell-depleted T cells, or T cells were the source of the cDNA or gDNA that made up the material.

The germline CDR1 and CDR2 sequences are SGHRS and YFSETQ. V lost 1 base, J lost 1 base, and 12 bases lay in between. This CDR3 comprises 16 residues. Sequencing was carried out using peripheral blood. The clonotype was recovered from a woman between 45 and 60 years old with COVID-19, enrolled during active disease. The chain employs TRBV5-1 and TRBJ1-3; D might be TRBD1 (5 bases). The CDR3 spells CASSLFTGQSGNTIYF. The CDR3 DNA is TGCGCCAGCAGCTTGTTTACAGGCCAGTCTGGAAACACCATATATTTT.